A selection of T cell receptor beta chains follows, all from one sample in a study of CD8+ T cells in alopecia areata. Profiling relied on immunoSEQ multiplex PCR, and the TCRdb table lists in-frame clones only, not all of them. The sample contains 150,000 or so clones, over 45% of which appear only once. Sequencing was performed on CD4+ T cells sorted from blood. Receptors were obtained from a human donor with alopecia areata. Both conserved end residues are part of each CDR3. A D gene is named only where the DNA matches it firmly. The size entry is marked missing in some rows and otherwise reads once, few, many or a size class.

NA	TRBJ2-7	TRBV15	NA	CATSRDRVAEAYEQYF	TGTGCCACCAGCAGAGATCGGGTAGCGGAAGCCTACGAGCAGTACTTC
few	TRBJ2-1	TRBV5-1	NA	CASSLDNEQFF	TGCGCCAGCAGCCTGGACAATGAGCAGTTCTTC
NA	TRBJ1-2	TRBV20-1	NA	CSAWSGDGYTF	TGCAGTGCTTGGAGTGGCGACGGCTACACCTTC
few	TRBJ2-1	TRBV5-1	NA	CASSLVQGPSSYNEQFF	TGCGCCAGCAGCCTGGTTCAGGGGCCGAGCTCCTACAATGAGCAGTTCTTC
few	TRBJ2-7	TRBV29-1	TRBD2	CSASSGGEQYF	TGCAGCGCCTCCAGCGGGGGCGAGCAGTACTTC
few	TRBJ2-1	TRBV29-1	NA	CSVGGYNEQFF	TGCAGCGTTGGGGGCTACAATGAGCAGTTCTTC
NA	TRBJ2-3	TRBV25-1	NA	CASRAITQYF	TGTGCCAGCAGGGCGATTACGCAGTATTTT
NA	TRBJ2-7	TRBV5-1	NA	CASSLGGTYEQYF	TGCGCCAGCAGCTTAGGTGGTACCTACGAGCAGTACTTC
few	TRBJ2-3	TRBV4-1	NA	CASSQEAVTDTQYF	TGCGCCAGCAGCCAAGAAGCGGTCACAGATACGCAGTATTTT
NA	TRBJ2-1	TRBV30	TRBD2	CAWSVGSGSINEQFF	TGTGCCTGGAGTGTCGGTAGCGGGAGTATAAATGAGCAGTTCTTC
NA	TRBJ2-1	TRBV30	NA	CAWSVDLRRFDEQFF	TGTGCCTGGAGTGTAGATTTGCGGAGGTTCGATGAGCAGTTCTTC
NA	TRBJ1-2	TRBV4-1	TRBD1	CASSLPGQAGGYTF	TGCGCCAGCAGCCTCCCGGGACAGGCCGGTGGCTACACCTTC
few	TRBJ2-1	TRBV29-1	TRBD2	CSGGAGGKYNEQFF	TGCAGCGGAGGAGCGGGAGGGAAATACAATGAGCAGTTCTTC
NA	TRBJ2-2	TRBV27	TRBD2	CASSLLGGRAVTGELFF	TGTGCCAGCAGTTTATTGGGCGGGAGGGCCGTCACCGGGGAGCTGTTTTTT
NA	TRBJ2-1	TRBV30	TRBD2	CAWSVLLAGINEQFF	TGTGCCTGGAGTGTACTACTAGCGGGGATAAATGAGCAGTTCTTC
NA	TRBJ2-1	TRBV6-1	TRBD2	CASSVSLAGVYNEQFF	TGTGCCAGCAGTGTTTCTCTAGCGGGAGTCTACAATGAGCAGTTCTTC
NA	TRBJ2-7	TRBV5-1	NA	CASRSQGSTHLEQYF	TGCGCCAGCAGATCTCAGGGGAGTACCCATCTCGAGCAGTACTTC
NA	TRBJ2-6	TRBV30	NA	CAWIRGSGANVLTF	TGTGCCTGGATTCGGGGGAGTGGGGCCAACGTCCTGACTTTC
NA	TRBJ2-4	TRBV29-1	NA	CSALQGLAKNIQYF	TGCAGCGCGCTGCAGGGACTAGCCAAAAACATTCAGTACTTC
NA	TRBJ2-7	TRBV28	NA	CASTTDSPYEQYF	TGTGCCAGCACAACGGACAGCCCCTACGAGCAGTACTTC
NA	TRBJ2-6	TRBV7-9	NA	CASSFWISGANVLTF	TGTGCCAGCAGCTTTTGGATCTCTGGGGCCAACGTCCTGACTTTC
NA	TRBJ2-6	TRBV27	NA	CASSLLGANVLTF	TGTGCCAGCAGTTTATTAGGGGCCAACGTCCTGACTTTC
few	TRBJ1-1	TRBV6-5	NA	CASSYSHRTNTEAFF	TGTGCCAGCAGTTATTCTCACAGAACGAACACTGAAGCTTTCTTT
NA	TRBJ1-5	TRBV15	NA	CATSRDGQPQHF	TGTGCCACCAGCAGAGATGGTCAGCCCCAGCATTTT
few	TRBJ2-6	TRBV6-5	TRBD1	CASSWTGPSGANVLTF	TGTGCCAGCAGTTGGACAGGACCCTCTGGGGCCAACGTCCTGACTTTC
NA	TRBJ2-3	TRBV7-9	TRBD1	CASSLGQYTDTQYF	TGTGCCAGCAGCTTGGGACAGTACACAGATACGCAGTATTTT